The rows below give T cell receptor beta chains drawn from one sample of a study of response to subunit inactivated influenza vaccine. TCRdb called the RT-PCR reads again in MiXCR, with one record for every CDR3 protein. Of some 550,000 distinct CDR3 sequences in the sample, approximately 24% were seen once. The same data also contributed to another study, on T cells expressing NK-cell markers.

This sample comprised CD4+ T cells sorted from PBMCs, obtained 12 days after vaccination. These receptors were collected from a man aged 45-65 years who received an inactivated influenza vaccine. Each CDR3 is given with its conserved first and last residue. D genes are given only for firm matches. A row's size may be missing; if present it is once, few, many or a size class.

D gene: -
J gene: TRBJ1-1
V gene: TRBV20-1
clone size: -
CDR3 length: 13
CDR3 DNA: TGCAGTGCCGCGGGGCCCCTCGGAACTGAAGCTTTCTTT
CDR3 protein: CSAAGPLGTEAFF

D gene: TRBD1
J gene: TRBJ2-7
V gene: TRBV28
clone size: -
CDR3 length: 14
CDR3 DNA: TGTGCCAGCAGGGGGACAGGGGTTGTTTACGAGCAGTACTTC
CDR3 protein: CASRGTGVVYEQYF

D gene: -
J gene: TRBJ2-7
V gene: TRBV20-1
clone size: -
CDR3 length: 13
CDR3 DNA: TGCAGTGCTAGGGATAGCCGGATCTACGAGCAGTACTTC
CDR3 protein: CSARDSRIYEQYF

D gene: TRBD2
J gene: TRBJ2-3
V gene: TRBV4-2
clone size: few
CDR3 length: 16
CDR3 DNA: TGTGCCAGCAGCCAACCAAGCGGGAGCGGCACAGATACGCAGTATTTT
CDR3 protein: CASSQPSGSGTDTQYF

D gene: TRBD1
J gene: TRBJ2-7
V gene: TRBV7-2
clone size: -
CDR3 length: 16
CDR3 DNA: TGTGCCAGCAGCTCCTGGACAGGACCCAGCTCCTACGAGCAGTACTTC
CDR3 protein: CASSSWTGPSSYEQYF

D gene: TRBD2
J gene: TRBJ2-7
V gene: TRBV4-1
clone size: -
CDR3 length: 15
CDR3 DNA: TGCGCCAGCAGCCAAGAGACTAGCGGGAGTTACGAGCAGTACTTC
CDR3 protein: CASSQETSGSYEQYF

D gene: TRBD2
J gene: TRBJ2-1
V gene: TRBV9
clone size: -
CDR3 length: 17
CDR3 DNA: TGTGCCAGCAGCGTAGCTTTGCGGGGGAGTGGCTACAATGAGCAGTTCTTC
CDR3 protein: CASSVALRGSGYNEQFF

D gene: -
J gene: TRBJ2-7
V gene: TRBV12-3/TRBV12-4
clone size: -
CDR3 length: 13
CDR3 DNA: TGTGCCAGCAGTCACGACCGCAACTACGAGCAGTACTTC
CDR3 protein: CASSHDRNYEQYF

D gene: TRBD2
J gene: TRBJ2-7
V gene: TRBV2
clone size: few
CDR3 length: 15
CDR3 DNA: TGTGCCAGCAGACCCAGTGGTAGCGGGCTTTACGAGCAGTACTTC
CDR3 protein: CASRPSGSGLYEQYF

D gene: -
J gene: TRBJ2-3
V gene: TRBV18
clone size: few
CDR3 length: 14
CDR3 DNA: TGTGCCAGCTCACCACCCCAGAACACAGATACGCAGTATTTT
CDR3 protein: CASSPPQNTDTQYF

D gene: TRBD1
J gene: TRBJ2-1
V gene: TRBV14
clone size: many
CDR3 length: 16
CDR3 DNA: TGTGCCAGCAGGTCATTAGGACAGGGGACCTACAATGAGCAGTTCTTC
CDR3 protein: CASRSLGQGTYNEQFF

D gene: -
J gene: TRBJ2-2
V gene: TRBV19
clone size: -
CDR3 length: 12
CDR3 DNA: TGTGCCAGTAGGGAAAGGACCGGGGAGCTGTTTTTT
CDR3 protein: CASRERTGELFF

D gene: TRBD2
J gene: TRBJ2-3
V gene: TRBV7-6
clone size: few
CDR3 length: 14
CDR3 DNA: TGTGCCAGCGCGACTAGCGGCCACACAGATACGCAGTATTTT
CDR3 protein: CASATSGHTDTQYF

D gene: -
J gene: TRBJ1-5
V gene: TRBV20-1
clone size: -
CDR3 length: 15
CDR3 DNA: TGCAGTGCTAGAGCGCCAACCGGCGGGAATCAGCCCCAGCATTTT
CDR3 protein: CSARAPTGGNQPQHF

D gene: -
J gene: TRBJ2-3
V gene: TRBV7-9
clone size: few
CDR3 length: 16
CDR3 DNA: TGTGCCAGCAGCTCCCTTTGGAGCGGAAGCACAGATACGCAGTATTTT
CDR3 protein: CASSSLWSGSTDTQYF

D gene: -
J gene: TRBJ2-2
V gene: TRBV11-2
clone size: once
CDR3 length: 14
CDR3 DNA: TGTGCCAGCAGCATTGGAGTCGTCGGCGGGGAGCTGTTTTTT
CDR3 protein: CASSIGVVGGELFF

D gene: TRBD2
J gene: TRBJ2-5
V gene: TRBV12-3/TRBV12-4
clone size: few
CDR3 length: 16
CDR3 DNA: TGTGCCAGCAGTTTTCCGCTAGCGGGAGGAGTAGAGACCCAGTACTTC
CDR3 protein: CASSFPLAGGVETQYF

D gene: TRBD2
J gene: TRBJ2-1
V gene: TRBV20-1
clone size: few
CDR3 length: 16
CDR3 DNA: TGCAGTGCTAGAGCTTCTAGCGGGAGCCGGGTGAATGAGCAGTTCTTC
CDR3 protein: CSARASSGSRVNEQFF

D gene: TRBD1
J gene: TRBJ1-4
V gene: TRBV5-5
clone size: few
CDR3 length: 15
CDR3 DNA: TGTGCCAGCAGCTTAATGGACAGGCATGATGAAAAACTGTTTTTT
CDR3 protein: CASSLMDRHDEKLFF

D gene: -
J gene: TRBJ1-1
V gene: TRBV5-1
clone size: few
CDR3 length: 14
CDR3 DNA: TGCGCCAGCACCCACCCAGGGAGTGGCACTGAAGCTTTCTTT
CDR3 protein: CASTHPGSGTEAFF

D gene: -
J gene: TRBJ2-1
V gene: TRBV7-2
clone size: -
CDR3 length: 17
CDR3 DNA: TGTGCCAGCAGCTTAGTATCAGCTTCAGGGTCATACAATGAGCAGTTCTTC
CDR3 protein: CASSLVSASGSYNEQFF

D gene: TRBD2
J gene: TRBJ2-3
V gene: TRBV3-1
clone size: -
CDR3 length: 16
CDR3 DNA: TGTGCCAGCAGCCCTCAGGGACTAATTGGCACAGATACGCAGTATTTT
CDR3 protein: CASSPQGLIGTDTQYF

D gene: TRBD2
J gene: TRBJ2-1
V gene: TRBV12-3/TRBV12-4
clone size: many
CDR3 length: 15
CDR3 DNA: TGTGCCAGCAGTTTCGGGAGGGCCGTAGTCAATGAGCAGTTCTTC
CDR3 protein: CASSFGRAVVNEQFF

D gene: TRBD1
J gene: TRBJ2-5
V gene: TRBV4-2
clone size: -
CDR3 length: 14
CDR3 DNA: TGTGCCAGCAGCCAAGAGACAGGGCTGGAGACCCAGTACTTC
CDR3 protein: CASSQETGLETQYF

D gene: -
J gene: TRBJ2-1
V gene: TRBV9
clone size: few
CDR3 length: 16
CDR3 DNA: TGTGCCAGCAGCCCCGCCCTGCAGCGGGCAAACAATGAGCAGTTCTTC
CDR3 protein: CASSPALQRANNEQFF

D gene: -
J gene: TRBJ2-3
V gene: TRBV11-3
clone size: -
CDR3 length: 14
CDR3 DNA: TGTGCCAGCAGCCCGGGTAGGGCTCAGGATACGCAGTATTTT
CDR3 protein: CASSPGRAQDTQYF

D gene: -
J gene: TRBJ1-5
V gene: TRBV2
clone size: -
CDR3 length: 12
CDR3 DNA: TGTGCCAGCAGTCCAGAAGCTCAGCCCCAGCATTTT
CDR3 protein: CASSPEAQPQHF

D gene: -
J gene: TRBJ2-1
V gene: TRBV7-2
clone size: -
CDR3 length: 16
CDR3 DNA: TGTGCCAGCAGCTTAGCAGGGGCTGGTCCCTACAATGAGCAGTTCTTC
CDR3 protein: CASSLAGAGPYNEQFF

D gene: -
J gene: TRBJ1-1
V gene: TRBV6-1
clone size: many
CDR3 length: 13
CDR3 DNA: TGTGCCAGCAGCCGGGACCTGAACACTGAAGCTTTCTTT
CDR3 protein: CASSRDLNTEAFF

D gene: TRBD1
J gene: TRBJ2-5
V gene: TRBV12-3/TRBV12-4
clone size: -
CDR3 length: 14
CDR3 DNA: TGTGCCAGCAGACCCAGGACAGGCCAAGAGACCCAGTACTTC
CDR3 protein: CASRPRTGQETQYF

D gene: TRBD2
J gene: TRBJ2-3
V gene: TRBV7-2
clone size: -
CDR3 length: 16
CDR3 DNA: TGTGCCAGCAGCTTAATCGGCGGGAGGGCCTCAGATACGCAGTATTTT
CDR3 protein: CASSLIGGRASDTQYF

D gene: -
J gene: TRBJ2-5
V gene: TRBV4-2
clone size: -
CDR3 length: 13
CDR3 DNA: TGTGCCAGCAGCCAATCTGGGATCGAGACCCAGTACTTC
CDR3 protein: CASSQSGIETQYF

D gene: -
J gene: TRBJ2-3
V gene: TRBV5-1
clone size: few
CDR3 length: 15
CDR3 DNA: TGCGCCAGCAGCTTATTTAGCGGAAACACAGATACGCAGTATTTT
CDR3 protein: CASSLFSGNTDTQYF

D gene: TRBD1
J gene: TRBJ1-3
V gene: TRBV29-1
clone size: few
CDR3 length: 15
CDR3 DNA: TGCAGCGCCCCGGACAGGCCAAATTTAGGAAACACCATATATTTT
CDR3 protein: CSAPDRPNLGNTIYF

D gene: TRBD2
J gene: TRBJ2-1
V gene: TRBV7-2
clone size: -
CDR3 length: 17
CDR3 DNA: TGTGCCAGCAGCTTTGGACTAGCGGGGCAATCCTACAATGAGCAGTTCTTC
CDR3 protein: CASSFGLAGQSYNEQFF

D gene: -
J gene: TRBJ2-3
V gene: TRBV6-2/TRBV6-3
clone size: -
CDR3 length: 14
CDR3 DNA: TGTGCCAGCAGTTATGAGGAGAACACAGATACGCAGTATTTT
CDR3 protein: CASSYEENTDTQYF

D gene: TRBD1
J gene: TRBJ1-1
V gene: TRBV3-1
clone size: -
CDR3 length: 14
CDR3 DNA: TGTGCCAGCAGCCGGACAGGGCGGTACACTGAAGCTTTCTTT
CDR3 protein: CASSRTGRYTEAFF